These 11 T cell receptor beta chains were sequenced from one sample in a study of T-cell reconstitution after alpha-beta-depleted transplantation in children. During its preparation, the TCRbeta library received unique molecular identifiers. TCRdb re-called the PCR reads through MiXCR, storing one row per CDR3 protein. The sample yields about 110,000 distinct CDR3 sequences, 5.5% to 7% seen once. The sequencing here drew on PBMCs, mostly from graft donor cells, taken 360 days after TCRalphabeta/CD19-depleted stem cell transplant. The receptors stem from a male patient under 10 years old who had a stem cell transplant for acute lymphoblastic leukemia, so the T cells may come from the graft donor.

This chain uses TRBV9 with TRBJ1-3; D gene ambiguous. The CDR3 contains 12 residues. V was clipped by 4 bases and J by 1 base, with 3 bases between them. CDR1 and CDR2 from the germline V gene are SGDLS and YYNGEE. CDR3 region: CASSRSGNTIYF. In DNA, the CDR3 is TGTGCCAGCAGCAGGTCTGGAAACACCATATATTTT.

In its sample, this clonotype was seen many times. The V gene is TRBV5-8, the J gene TRBJ2-1; weak D call: TRBD2 (6 bases). Germline CDR1 and CDR2: SGHTS and YDEGEE. This CDR3 has 17 residues. The germline V and J ends were trimmed by 4 bases and 1 base, with 18 bases remaining between them. The CDR3 nucleotides are TGTGCCAGCAGCCTATGGGACTCCTTATCTTCCTACAATGAGCAGTTCTTC. Translated, it gives CASSLWDSLSSYNEQFF.

This clonotype occurred many times. V is TRBV27 and J is TRBJ2-3; 11 bases line up with TRBD1. Germline values: CDR1 MNHEY, CDR2 SMNVEV (reference sequence). V lost 2 bases, J lost 5 bases, and 3 bases stayed unmatched. This CDR3 contains 15 residues. CDR3 nucleotides: TGTGCCAGCAGTTTAGAAGGGACAGGGGGAGATACGCAGTATTTT. Translated: CASSLEGTGGDTQYF.

This clonotype was recorded many times. J is TRBJ2-3 and V is TRBV20-1; 11 nucleotides agree with TRBD2. The CDR3 length is 14 residues. Germline assignment: CDR1 DFQATT and CDR2 SNEGSKA (reference sequence). J lost 5 bases, V lost 6 bases, and 7 bases had no gene match. CDR3 protein: CSARLAGTKDTQYF. The CDR3 DNA sequence: TGCAGTGCGAGACTAGCGGGGACGAAAGATACGCAGTATTTT.

Many counts were recorded for this clonotype. The CDR3 here is CASSLHQGEETQYF. The CDR3 DNA follows: TGCGCCAGCAGTTTGCACCAAGGGGAAGAGACCCAGTACTTC. The chain carries TRBV5-1 and TRBJ2-5; perhaps TRBD1 as D (5 bases). Trimming cost V 5 bases and J 3 bases, with 14 bases left between them. This CDR3 contains 14 residues. CDR1 is SGHRS and CDR2 is YFSETQ in the germline V gene. Variable domain in full (rest from reference TRBV5-1 and TRBJ2-5): KAGVTQTPRYLIKTRGQQVTLSCSPISGHRSVSWYQQTPGQGLQFLFEYFSETQRNKGNFPGRFSGRQFSNSRSEMNVSTLELGDSALYLCASSLHQGEETQYFGPGTRLLVL.

J is TRBJ2-1 and V is TRBV9; D is tentatively TRBD1 or TRBD2 (7 bases each). This CDR3 has 17 residues. Germline CDR1 reads SGDLS; CDR2 reads YYNGEE. Trimming cost V 0 bases and J 2 bases, with 15 bases left between them. CDR3 bases: TGTGCCAGCAGCGTAGGCGGTTCAGGGGGGGCCTACAATGAGCAGTTCTTC. This sequence encodes CASSVGGSGGAYNEQFF.

In its sample, this clonotype was seen many times. The J gene is TRBJ2-7, the V gene TRBV20-1; a possible D gene is TRBD2 (6 bases). V was clipped by 5 bases and J by 3 bases, with 14 bases between them. This CDR3 contains 13 residues. Germline V gives CDR1 DFQATT, CDR2 SNEGSKA (reference sequence). CDR3 DNA: TGCAGTGCTCCTGGGACTGGTTTCTACGAGCAGTACTTC. Protein product: CSAPGTGFYEQYF.

There are many counts of this clonotype. The chain joins TRBV28 to TRBJ2-6, with TRBD1 identical over 9 bases. Germline trimming cut 5 bases from V and 0 bases from J; bases unmatched to any gene: 8. The CDR3 sequence is 18 residues long. Germline V CDR1 and CDR2: MDHEN, SYDVKM. The CDR3 sequence is CASSPMDRGRSGANVLTF. The CDR3 nucleotides read TGTGCCAGCAGTCCAATGGACAGGGGTCGCTCTGGGGCCAACGTCCTGACTTTC.

CDR3 nucleotides: TGTGCCAGCAGCTCCGAGACTAGCGGGGGTGTTGAGCAGTACTTC. Protein sequence: CASSSETSGGVEQYF. The V gene is TRBV7-9, the J gene TRBJ2-7, with 12 bases identical to TRBD2. Germline loops: CDR1 SEHNR, CDR2 FQNEAQ (reference sequence). J lost 7 bases, V lost 4 bases, and 8 bases had no gene match. The CDR3 spans 15 residues. Looking up the rest from reference TRBV7-9 and TRBJ2-7 gives the full variable domain: DTGVSQNPRHKITKRGQNVTFRCDPISEHNRLYWYRQTLGQGPEFLTYFQNEAQLEKSRLLSDRFSAERPKGSFSTLEIQRTEQGDSAMYLCASSSETSGGVEQYFGPGTRLTVT.

This clonotype was recorded a few times. The V call is TRBV28, the J call TRBJ2-7; 8 nucleotides align to TRBD1. CDR1 is MDHEN and CDR2 is SYDVKM in the germline V gene. Losses at the gene ends were 4 bases for V and 0 bases for J; bases not matched to a gene: 14. CDR3 length equals 18 residues. The chain's CDR3 is CASSSIRRQGQSSYEQYF. Here the CDR3 DNA reads TGTGCCAGCAGTTCTATCCGGCGACAGGGGCAAAGCTCCTACGAGCAGTACTTC. The full variable domain, with the rest looked up from reference TRBV28 and TRBJ2-7, is DVKVTQSSRYLVKRTGEKVFLECVQDMDHENMFWYRQDPGLGLRLIYFSYDVKMKEKGDIPEGYSVSREKKERFSLILESASTNQTSMYLCASSSIRRQGQSSYEQYFGPGTRLTVT.

CDR3 region: CASSLDLNTEAFF. DNA of the CDR3: TGTGCCAGCAGCTTGGACCTGAACACTGAAGCTTTCTTT. V and J are TRBV7-3 and TRBJ1-1; D unclear. Germline CDR1 SGHTA, CDR2 FQGTGA. This CDR3 contains 13 residues. V shed 3 bases and J shed 0 bases, with 5 bases lying between them.